A single sample gave rise to the 22 T cell receptor beta chains below, sequenced in a study of blood T cells in healthy people across ages (dated by TCRdb to the mid-2010s). The protocol used for the library was 5' RACE. The sample was run on an Illumina HiSeq 2500. A second PCR of 7 to 11 cycles was performed with a sample-barcoded 5' primer and a J-beta primer mix. The public reads were run again by TCRdb, first through fastp at Q25 and then through MiXCR, and only productive beta chains were kept. Rows with one shared CDR3 protein collapse into an entry with the most common genes and DNA. The sample table shows some 940,000 distinct CDR3 sequences, and around 29% are seen once. Of the sample, 10% falls within the top ten clones. The same data also contributed to another study, on T cells of mothers and their children.

Material for sequencing was blood. These receptors were obtained from a woman between 40 and 50 years old in good health.

A word on this clonotype: At one boundary the junction diverges from the germline segment, which might be a read error. The chain carries TRBV7-2 and TRBJ2-5; D might be TRBD2 (6 bases). The CDR3 totals 16 residues. The V gene's germline CDR1 is SGHTA and CDR2 FQGNSA. CDR3 in amino acids: CASSLEPANSGETPYF. For the CDR3, the DNA is TGTGCCAGCAGCTTAGAACCGGCAAACTCGGGAGAGACCCCGTACTTC.

There are a few counts of this clonotype. CDR3 in amino acids: CAISRVGTSYEQYF. The CDR3 bases are TGTGCCATCAGTCGAGTGGGGACAAGCTACGAGCAGTACTTC. V gene TRBV10-3 combines with J gene TRBJ2-7, with a tentative D call TRBD1 (6 bases). This CDR3 is built from 14 residues. Germline V gene data show CDR1 as ENHRY and CDR2 as SYGVKD. V dropped 5 bases and J dropped 3 bases, with 14 bases sitting between them.

The rearrangement links TRBV29-1 to TRBJ1-5; no reliable D call. The CDR3 spans 13 residues. Germline assignment: CDR1 SQVTM and CDR2 ANQGSEA. V was clipped by 6 bases and J by 0 bases, with 9 bases between them. The CDR3 DNA follows: TGCAGCGTCCCATTTTATAGCAATCAGCCCCAGCATTTT. This sequence encodes CSVPFYSNQPQHF. Full variable domain (outside the CDR3, taken from reference TRBV29-1 and TRBJ1-5): SAVISQKPSRDICQRGTSLTIQCQVDSQVTMMFWYRQQPGQSLTLIATANQGSEATYESGFVIDKFPISRPNLTFSTLTVSNMSPEDSSIYLCSVPFYSNQPQHFGDGTRLSIL.

This clonotype was observed a handful of times. The J gene is TRBJ2-1, the V gene TRBV28; TRBD2 matches at 11 bases. The CDR3 contains 14 residues. Unmatched junction bases numbered 6, after V lost 8 bases and J lost 6 bases. Per the germline V gene, CDR1 is MDHEN and CDR2 is SYDVKM. CDR3 region: CASEPGLAANEQFF. CDR3 DNA sequence: TGTGCCAGCGAACCGGGACTAGCGGCCAATGAGCAGTTCTTC.

There are a few counts of this clonotype. V is TRBV29-1 and J is TRBJ2-3, with 8 bases identical to TRBD2. The V and J ends lost 7 bases and 6 bases, in that order; junction bases with no gene match: 9. The germline gives CDR1 SQVTM, CDR2 ANQGSEA. The length of the CDR3 is 13 residues. The CDR3 spells CSAASLAGDTQYF. CDR3 DNA: TGCAGCGCCGCGTCGCTAGCGGGTGATACGCAGTATTTT.

This clonotype came up a few times. This chain links TRBV7-2 with TRBJ1-5, with D possibly matching TRBD1 (5 bases). The CDR3 loop spans 13 amino acids. V was pared by 8 bases and J by 3 bases, with 11 bases between. The germline V gene has CDR1 SGHTA and CDR2 FQGNSA. In DNA, the CDR3 is TGTGCCAGCGCTAGGGGCACCAATCAGCCCCAGCATTTT. This encodes CASARGTNQPQHF.

In this sample, this clonotype turned up many times. The chain combines TRBV5-1 with TRBJ2-1; 7 bases map to TRBD1. J gave up 0 bases and V 2 bases, and 17 bases lay outside the gene matches. Germline CDR1 is SGHRS and CDR2 is YFSETQ. The CDR3 extends over 20 amino acids. The CDR3 loop is CASSFSRGPPTLSSYNEQFF. In DNA, the CDR3 is TGCGCCAGCAGCTTCTCGAGGGGGCCGCCCACCCTTAGCTCCTACAATGAGCAGTTCTTC.

This clonotype has more than one count but fewer than ten. This chain joins TRBV12-3 or TRBV12-4 and TRBJ2-5; 10 nucleotides agree with TRBD2. V trimming: 7 bases; J trimming: 4 bases; junction bases outside the gene matches: 9. The CDR3 length is 15 residues. The CDR3 nucleotides read TGTGCCAGCACCCCTCCGCTAGCGGGGGTAGAGACCCAGTACTTC. Translating gives CASTPPLAGVETQYF.

This rearrangement joins TRBV28 to TRBJ2-1; the match to TRBD2 covers 11 bases. The CDR3 is made up of 15 amino acids. V shed 2 bases, J shed 6 bases, and the junction held 3 bases outside the gene matches. From germline, CDR1 is MDHEN and CDR2 SYDVKM. CDR3 in amino acids: CASSLRTSGRNEQFF. For the CDR3, the DNA is TGTGCCAGCAGTTTAAGGACTAGCGGGCGCAATGAGCAGTTCTTC. The variable domain in full, completed from reference TRBV28 and TRBJ2-1, reads DVKVTQSSRYLVKRTGEKVFLECVQDMDHENMFWYRQDPGLGLRLIYFSYDVKMKEKGDIPEGYSVSREKKERFSLILESASTNQTSMYLCASSLRTSGRNEQFFGPGTRLTVL.

The sample holds a few counts of this clonotype. The chain links TRBV14 to TRBJ2-3; tentatively, D is TRBD1 (5 bases). Germline V gives CDR1 SGHDN, CDR2 FVKESK. There are 16 residues in the CDR3. Trimming stripped 5 bases from V and 0 bases from J, with 15 bases between. CDR3 DNA: TGTGCCAGCAGCACCCGACAGATTTCTAGCACAGATACGCAGTATTTT. Its translation is CASSTRQISSTDTQYF.

The CDR3 spells CSVFGPTNTEAFF. CDR3 bases: TGCAGCGTTTTCGGACCCACGAACACTGAAGCTTTCTTT. The chain couples TRBV29-1 to TRBJ1-1; D unclear. Trimming shortened V by 5 bases and J by 1 base, and 11 bases separated the two germline ends. The germline gives CDR1 SQVTM, CDR2 ANQGSEA. CDR3 length equals 13 residues.

On this clonotype itself: A much larger clone lies a single base off, so this may be a read error. V gene TRBV12-3 or TRBV12-4 combines with J gene TRBJ2-7; the D is unclear. V was clipped by 5 bases and J by 3 bases, with 11 bases between them. The CDR3 is made up of 13 amino acids. The DNA for the CDR3 is TGTGCCAGCAGTCTTCCGATGGGCTACGAGCAGTACGTC. Translated: CASSLPMGYEQYV.

The chain is built from TRBV20-1 and TRBJ2-2; 12 nucleotides line up with TRBD1. V shed 5 bases and J 6 bases; nucleotides not matched to a gene: 16. The CDR3 totals 18 residues. Germline loops: CDR1 DFQATT, CDR2 SNEGSKA (reference sequence). The CDR3 region is CSAYLPGQGARSAGELFF. The CDR3 DNA is TGCAGTGCTTACCTCCCGGGACAGGGGGCCAGAAGTGCCGGGGAGCTGTTTTTT.

This chain joins TRBV5-1 and TRBJ1-2, with TRBD1 matching 8 bases. The CDR3 length is 16 residues. Per the germline V gene, CDR1 is SGHRS and CDR2 is YFSETQ. Trimming took 1 base from V and 7 from J; bases not matched to a gene: 12. The CDR3 reads CASSLSLRTGTSGYTF. CDR3 coding DNA: TGCGCCAGCAGCTTGTCCCTAAGGACAGGGACAAGTGGCTACACCTTC.

A few counts support this clonotype. This chain uses TRBV5-1 with TRBJ2-5; weak D call: TRBD1 (6 bases). The CDR3 totals 16 residues. In germline, CDR1 is SGHRS, CDR2 YFSETQ. Trimming left V 4 bases short and J 5 bases short, with 21 bases between. CDR3 protein: CASSPGPRGDGETQYF. The DNA for the CDR3 is TGCGCCAGCAGCCCGGGCCCCAGGGGCGATGGGGAGACCCAGTACTTC.

The J gene is TRBJ1-2, the V gene TRBV20-1, with D maybe TRBD1 (5 bases). Trimming took off 6 bases at V and 2 bases at J, with 13 bases between the two ends. From germline, CDR1 is DFQATT and CDR2 SNEGSKA (reference sequence). The CDR3 is made up of 13 amino acids. This CDR3 reads CSALRKGNYGYTF. The CDR3 nucleotides read TGCAGTGCCCTTCGGAAGGGGAACTATGGCTACACCTTC.

With respect to this clonotype: A much bigger clone sits one base away, suggesting this may be a read error. The rearrangement links TRBV28 to TRBJ2-7, with D possibly matching TRBD1 (6 bases). Germline V CDR1 and CDR2: MDHEN, SYDVKM. This CDR3 is built from 15 residues. The CDR3 sequence: CAGSGDTLSSYEQYF. In DNA form, the CDR3 reads TGTGCCGGCAGTGGGGACACTCTAAGCTCCTACGAGCAGTACTTC.

The chain uses TRBV7-9 and TRBJ2-1; tentative D call: TRBD2 (6 bases). CDR1 and CDR2 (germline): SEHNR, FQNEAQ (reference sequence). The CDR3 runs 15 residues. The V and J ends lost 5 bases and 10 bases respectively, with 21 bases between them. CDR3 nucleotide sequence: TGTGCCAGCAGCCCGCGGGGCAGCGTCTGGAACGAGCAGTTCTTC. Protein product: CASSPRGSVWNEQFF.

This clonotype was picked up a small number of times. The rearrangement uses TRBV12-3 or TRBV12-4 and TRBJ2-6, with 9 bases matching TRBD2. The junction had 6 bases not matched to a gene; V was cut back by 3 bases and J by 0 bases. This CDR3 comprises 18 residues. The CDR3 sequence is CASSFIPSGDSGANVLTF. CDR3 sequence (DNA): TGTGCCAGCAGTTTTATTCCTAGCGGGGACTCTGGGGCCAACGTCCTGACTTTC.

Note on this clonotype: At one end, the junction sequence differs from germline, possibly due to a read error. The gene calls are TRBV7-9 and TRBJ2-7; D gene uncertain. The CDR3 runs 13 residues. Germline CDR1 and CDR2: SEHNR and FQNEAQ (reference sequence). CDR3 residues: CATQGQASCEQYF. DNA for the CDR3: TGTGCCACGCAAGGGCAGGCCTCCTGCGAGCAGTACTTC.

This chain connects TRBV15 to TRBJ2-5; possible D gene TRBD2, 6 bases. Germline V gives CDR1 LNHNV, CDR2 YYDKDF (reference sequence). V lost 3 bases and J lost 2, with 16 bases in between. This CDR3 is 16 amino acids long. Here the CDR3 reads CATSRDRGAGQETQYF. DNA for the CDR3: TGTGCCACCAGCAGGGATCGCGGGGCGGGGCAAGAGACCCAGTACTTC.

Note on this clonotype: A much larger clone sits a single nucleotide away, making a read error possible. The chain links TRBV4-2 to TRBJ2-5; TRBD2 agrees at 8 bases. This CDR3 contains 14 residues. V lost 1 base, J lost 7 bases, and 5 bases stayed unmatched. Germline V gives CDR1 LGHNA, CDR2 YNFKEQ. CDR3 DNA sequence: TGTGCCAGCAGCCAAGGGAGGCTAGCGGGGACCCAGTACTTC. This sequence encodes CASSQGRLAGTQYF.